This T cell receptor (beta chain) was captured in a study of shared clonotypes between healthy human individuals. Background on the study: The study enrolled two women and a few men aged 18 to 49. Study results and limitations: Clonotypes that were shared across a handful of donors made up about 4.5% of naive CD4 clonotypes.

Only CD45RO-negative cells positively selected for CCR7 counted as naive CD8 cells, so terminally differentiated effector memory CD45RA+ cells were excluded. Donors had no recently reported acute infections or vaccinations and were HIV-negative. A word on this clone: The antigen remains undetermined.

Trimming pared 6 bases from V and 10 bases from J, leaving 22 bases between. CDR1 MDHEN and CDR2 SYDVKM come from the germline V gene. This CDR3 has 15 residues. Evenly divided among several immunoSEQ plates was the genomic DNA of each subset. The protocol was immunoSEQ multiplex PCR, while the TCRdb copy is restricted to in-frame clones and leaves out a portion. The sample records about 2 million clones, about 95% being singletons. This clonotype was obtained from a man aged 18 to 29 in good health. J is TRBJ2-1 and V is TRBV28, with D perhaps assigned TRBD1 or TRBD2 (5 bases each). Specimen: naive CD8+ T cells sorted from blood. The chain's CDR3 is CASSQLGRVDLEQFF. In nucleotides, the CDR3 is TGTGCCAGCAGCCAATTGGGGCGGGTGGATCTGGAGCAGTTCTTC.